The present entry profiles one TCR beta chain with its context. The sample is drawn from a study of T cell changes during pregnancy in multiple sclerosis. The CDR3 is made up of 14 amino acids. V was shortened by 5 bases and J by 3 bases, with 14 bases between the two germline ends. Germline V gene data show CDR1 as LNHDA and CDR2 as SQIVND (reference sequence). Sequencing used immunoSEQ multiplex PCR; TCRdb keeps in-frame clones, though not all of them. The repertoire has about 59,000 clones, roughly 94% of them found once; the top ten carry 2% to 3%. Specimen: CD8+ T cells from peripheral blood mononuclear cells, collected after pregnancy. The chain joins TRBV19 to TRBJ2-7, with a tentative D call TRBD2 (5 bases). This receptor was obtained from a female donor with multiple sclerosis, enrolled in a pregnancy study. CDR3 sequence (DNA): TGTGCCAGTAGTGCGTCGGACTCCCTCTACGAGCAGTACTTC. This translates into CASSASDSLYEQYF.